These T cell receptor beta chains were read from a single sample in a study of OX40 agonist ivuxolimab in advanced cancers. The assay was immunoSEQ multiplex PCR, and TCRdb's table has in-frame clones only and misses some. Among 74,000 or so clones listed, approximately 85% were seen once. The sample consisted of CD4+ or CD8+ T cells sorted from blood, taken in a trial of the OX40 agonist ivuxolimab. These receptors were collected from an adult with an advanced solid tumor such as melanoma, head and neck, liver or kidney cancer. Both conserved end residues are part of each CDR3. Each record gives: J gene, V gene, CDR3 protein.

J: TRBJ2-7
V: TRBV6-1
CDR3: CASSAEEGLAYEQYF

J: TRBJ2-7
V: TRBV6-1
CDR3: CASSEMGGRSYEQYF

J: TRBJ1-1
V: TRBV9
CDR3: CASSVVTAAEAFF

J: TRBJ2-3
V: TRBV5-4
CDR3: CASSLREGTDTQYF

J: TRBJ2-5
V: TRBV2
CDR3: CASSSPVGETQYF

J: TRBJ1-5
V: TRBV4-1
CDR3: CASSHLKTGNSNQPQHF

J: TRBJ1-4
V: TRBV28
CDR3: CASSLGDRGNEKLFF

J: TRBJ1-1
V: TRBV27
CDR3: CASSSEVWGTEAFF

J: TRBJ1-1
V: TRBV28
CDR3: CASSPLVAEAFF

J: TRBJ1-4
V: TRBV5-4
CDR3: CASSFGQGSEKLFF

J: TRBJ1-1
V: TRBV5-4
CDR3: CASSLGQGGTEAFF

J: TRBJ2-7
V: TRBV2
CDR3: CASLREYEQYF

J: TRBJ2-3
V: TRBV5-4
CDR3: CASSFGGGTDTQYF

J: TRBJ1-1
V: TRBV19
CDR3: CASSFQGDEAFF

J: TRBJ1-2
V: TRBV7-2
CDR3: CASSLDVDWGPTF

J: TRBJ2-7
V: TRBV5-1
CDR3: CASSSRDTSLSYEQYF

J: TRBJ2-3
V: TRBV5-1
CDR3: CASRLGTSGDTQYF

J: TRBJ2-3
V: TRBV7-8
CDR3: CASSGLRGLGDTQYF

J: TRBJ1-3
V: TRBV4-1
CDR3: CASSQDHVPGSSGNTIYF

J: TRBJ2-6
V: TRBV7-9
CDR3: CASLPISGANVLTF

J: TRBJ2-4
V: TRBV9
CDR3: CASTQGVSAKNIQYF

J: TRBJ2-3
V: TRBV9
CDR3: CASSVAVSWDTQYF

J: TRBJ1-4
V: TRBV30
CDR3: CAWTGTGVEKLFF

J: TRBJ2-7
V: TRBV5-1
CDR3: CASSRHFGTDTYEQYF

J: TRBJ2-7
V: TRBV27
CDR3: CASTLSGTHSYEQYF

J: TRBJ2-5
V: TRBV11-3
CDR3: CASSARDRGETQYF

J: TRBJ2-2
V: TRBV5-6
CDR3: CASSLPGANTGELFF

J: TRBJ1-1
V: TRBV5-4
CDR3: CASSLDRGYDTEAFF

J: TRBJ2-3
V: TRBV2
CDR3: CASKAVTDTQYF